Sequencing of this T cell receptor beta chain was carried out in a study of T cells expressing NK-cell markers. TCRdb re-analyzed the 5' RACE reads; it lists each CDR3 protein once, without DNA. In all, the sample yields 350,000 to 400,000 distinct CDR3 sequences. Germline V lookup: CDR1 SGHTA, CDR2 FQGTGA. This CDR3 region has 20 residues. This TCR was sampled from a woman between 45 and 60 years old in good health. The rearrangement uses TRBV7-3 and TRBJ2-7; TCRdb's D gene call, TRBD2, goes unchecked for lack of DNA. The sample was blood T cells: a sorted CD56 or NKG2C T cell subset, CD4+ or CD8+ T cells, or bulk PBMC T cells (not recorded which). The CDR3 loop is CASSSDTFVREGLAPYEQYF.